What follows are 26 T cell receptor beta chains derived from one specimen sequenced in a study of blood T cell repertoires in COVID-19. Sequencing used immunoSEQ multiplex PCR; TCRdb keeps in-frame clones, though not all of them. The repertoire holds about 440,000 clones, with about 85% as singletons. The sequenced sample consisted of PBMCs or T cells enriched from blood (not recorded which). The receptors here all came from a woman aged 18-30 years with acute COVID-19.

The chain uses TRBV6-6 and TRBJ2-1; the D gene is possibly TRBD2 (5 bases). CDR1 and CDR2 from the germline V gene are MNHNY and SVGAGI (reference sequence). The V and J ends lost 8 bases and 4 bases respectively, with 18 bases between them. The CDR3 has 15 residues. CDR3 in DNA: TGTGCCAGCCACGGGAAACAGATCTTTTACAATGAGCAGTTCTTC. Protein product: CASHGKQIFYNEQFF.

The V gene is TRBV13, the J gene TRBJ1-1, with D possibly TRBD1 on 5 matching bases. V lost 2 bases, J lost 5 bases, and 9 bases lay in between. CDR1 and CDR2 from the germline V gene are PRHDT and FYEKMQ (reference sequence). CDR3 length: 13 amino acids. The CDR3 here is CASSLLRGTEAFF. DNA for the CDR3: TGTGCCAGCAGCTTATTACGGGGGACTGAAGCTTTCTTT.

On this clone itself: Other DNA sequences within the sample encode an identical CDR3. The chain carries TRBV7-9 and TRBJ1-1; 7 bases are shared with TRBD1. The CDR3 length is 15 residues. CDR1 is SEHNR, CDR2 FQNEAQ, per germline (reference sequence). J gave up 3 bases and V 0 bases, and 4 bases lay outside the gene matches. CDR3 amino acids: CASSLARTGDTEAFF. The DNA of the CDR3 is TGTGCCAGCAGCTTAGCTAGGACAGGCGACACTGAAGCTTTCTTT.

CDR3 DNA sequence: TGTGCCAGCGGGTCCCCTGTGGTCCAGGGTGAGGAAAAACTGTTTTTT. Its translation: CASGSPVVQGEEKLFF. V and J are TRBV28 and TRBJ1-4, with D perhaps matching TRBD1 (5 bases). Trimming left V 8 bases short and J 8 bases short, with 24 bases between. Germline CDR1 reads MDHEN; CDR2 reads SYDVKM. The CDR3 totals 16 residues.

V is TRBV5-1 and J is TRBJ1-2; no clear D gene. Germline-derived CDR1 and CDR2 are SGHRS and YFSETQ. V dropped 0 bases and J dropped 6 bases, with 9 bases sitting between them. The CDR3 runs 13 residues. Here the CDR3 DNA reads TGCGCCAGCAGCTTGGACAGAAGTGATGGCTACACCTTC. As protein: CASSLDRSDGYTF.

The rearrangement links TRBV24-1 to TRBJ2-2; possible D gene TRBD2, 5 bases. This CDR3 is 15 amino acids long. The V end lost 8 bases, the J end lost 8 bases, and 20 bases lay between the germline ends. Looked up from germline, CDR1 is KGHDR and CDR2 is SFDVKD. The CDR3: CATISPGPRRGELFF. The DNA of the CDR3 is TGTGCCACCATTTCGCCGGGTCCAAGGAGGGGGGAGCTGTTTTTT.

This sequence joins TRBV6-5 and TRBJ1-5, with D uncertain. Trimming pared 9 bases from V and 2 bases from J, leaving 14 bases between. CDR1 is MNHEY, CDR2 SVGAGI, per germline. This CDR3 is 14 amino acids long. The chain's CDR3 is CASRASGGNQPQHF. The CDR3 nucleotides read TGTGCCAGTAGAGCCTCCGGGGGCAATCAGCCCCAGCATTTT.

The CDR3 is CSVRGAGRTTWQFF. CDR3 nucleotides: TGCAGCGTTCGAGGGGCTGGACGGACTACCTGGCAGTTCTTC. The chain combines TRBV29-1 with TRBJ2-1, with D tentatively TRBD2 (6 bases). The CDR3 sequence is 14 residues long. The germline gives CDR1 SQVTM, CDR2 ANQGSEA. V gave up 5 bases and J gave up 12 bases, with 23 bases separating them.

The chain couples TRBV18 to TRBJ1-2; 7 bases are shared with TRBD1. The CDR3 is 12 residues long. CDR1 and CDR2 (germline): KGHSH, LQKENI. V was pared by 0 bases and J by 9 bases, with 1 base of the junction left unmatched. CDR3 region: CASSPPTGSYTF. In DNA, the CDR3 is TGTGCCAGCTCACCACCGACAGGGAGCTACACCTTC.

This sequence joins TRBV5-5 and TRBJ1-3, with D unresolved. The CDR3 runs to 16 residues. Germline V lookup: CDR1 SGHKS, CDR2 YYEKEE (reference sequence). The V and J ends lost 4 bases and 1 base respectively, with 15 bases between them. CDR3 sequence reads: CASSPEPGRSGNTIYF. In DNA form, the CDR3 reads TGTGCCAGCAGCCCCGAGCCCGGGAGGTCTGGAAACACCATATATTTT.

The chain recombines TRBV7-9 with TRBJ1-2, with 7 bases identical to TRBD1. V shed 7 bases, J shed 6 bases, and the junction held 11 bases outside the gene matches. Germline lookup yields CDR1 SEHNR and CDR2 FQNEAQ (reference sequence). The CDR3 has 14 amino acids. The CDR3, as DNA: TGTGCCAGCATCCCTCGACAGGGCGGGAATGGCTACACCTTC. It yields the protein CASIPRQGGNGYTF.

J is TRBJ1-5 and V is TRBV2; 7 bases are a match to TRBD1. CDR1 and CDR2 (germline): SNHLY, FYNNEI. The CDR3 is 14 amino acids. The V segment lost 4 bases and the J segment 7 bases; nucleotides outside the gene matches: 7. The CDR3 here is CASSGQGSQQPQHF. In DNA, the CDR3 is TGTGCCAGCAGTGGACAGGGTAGTCAGCAGCCCCAGCATTTT.

The V gene is TRBV12-3 or TRBV12-4, the J gene TRBJ2-1; D gene unclear. V shed 3 bases and J shed 9 bases, with 6 bases lying between them. The CDR3 totals 11 residues. The CDR3 sequence: CASSLVGEQFF. CDR3 DNA: TGTGCCAGCAGTTTGGTCGGTGAGCAGTTCTTC.

This chain uses TRBV2 with TRBJ2-6; TRBD1 matches at 7 bases. J was trimmed by 0 bases and V by 5 bases; bases with no gene match: 7. The CDR3 has 17 residues. Germline V lookup: CDR1 SNHLY, CDR2 FYNNEI. CDR3 nucleotides: TGTGCCAGCAGTTCGACAGGGCCAACCTCTGGGGCCAACGTCCTGACTTTC. It is translated as CASSSTGPTSGANVLTF.

The J gene is TRBJ2-1, the V gene TRBV24-1; D unresolved. Looked up from germline, CDR1 is KGHDR and CDR2 is SFDVKD. V lost 0 bases and J lost 9, with 14 bases in between. The CDR3 totals 15 residues. The CDR3 protein is CATSDLIANGGEQFF. The CDR3 DNA is TGTGCCACCAGTGATTTGATTGCTAATGGCGGTGAGCAGTTCTTC.

The V gene is TRBV9, the J gene TRBJ2-2, with D possibly being TRBD2 (6 bases). This CDR3 spans 17 amino acids. Germline V gene data show CDR1 as SGDLS and CDR2 as YYNGEE. Trimming took off 0 bases at V and 2 bases at J, with 14 bases between the two ends. The CDR3 reads CASSVELAETNTGELFF. The CDR3 DNA reads as TGTGCCAGCAGCGTAGAATTAGCGGAGACTAACACCGGGGAGCTGTTTTTT.

The rearrangement links TRBV7-2 to TRBJ1-1; D unresolved. The CDR3 totals 14 residues. CDR1 and CDR2 (germline): SGHTA, FQGNSA. The V end lost 5 bases, the J end lost 5 bases, and 15 bases lay between the germline ends. The CDR3 is CASSPIGSFTEAFF. CDR3 nucleotide sequence: TGTGCCAGCAGCCCCATAGGGAGTTTTACTGAAGCTTTCTTT.

This chain joins TRBV7-6 and TRBJ2-1; the match to TRBD2 covers 10 bases. This CDR3 region has 15 residues. The V segment lost 5 bases and the J segment 5 bases; nucleotides outside the gene matches: 6. Germline V gene sequence: CDR1 SGHVS, CDR2 FNYEAQ. For the CDR3, the DNA is TGTGCCAGCAGCCCCGTACTAGCGGGGAACAATGAGCAGTTCTTC. It is translated as CASSPVLAGNNEQFF.

The chain recombines TRBV3-1 (or the pseudogene TRBV3-2) with TRBJ1-6, with D possibly matching TRBD1 (6 bases). The V gene's germline CDR1 is LGHDT and CDR2 YNNKEL (reference sequence). V lost 4 bases and J lost 4, with 11 bases in between. CDR3 length: 15 amino acids. CDR3 loop: CASSRPTGYNSPLHF. In DNA, the CDR3 is TGTGCCAGCAGCCGACCGACAGGTTATAATTCACCCCTCCACTTT.

This chain uses TRBV18 with TRBJ1-1; D is ambiguous. The CDR3 has 15 amino acids. The germline gives CDR1 KGHSH, CDR2 LQKENI. Deletions cut 0 bases from V and 1 base from J, with 9 bases between. The CDR3 coding sequence is TGTGCCAGCTCACCACCGGGCCGAACGAACACTGAAGCTTTCTTT. Its protein product is CASSPPGRTNTEAFF. Combining the CDR3 with reference TRBV18 and TRBJ1-1 gives the whole variable domain NAGVMQNPRHLVRRRGQEARLRCSPMKGHSHVYWYRQLPEEGLKFMVYLQKENIIDESGMPKERFSAEFPKEGPSILRIQQVVRGDSAAYFCASSPPGRTNTEAFFGQGTRLTVV.

The rearrangement joins TRBV27 to TRBJ2-3; possible D gene TRBD1, 6 bases. The CDR3 contains 14 residues. Trimming took 5 bases from V and 6 from J, leaving 15 bases between them. Looked up from germline, CDR1 is MNHEY and CDR2 is SMNVEV (reference sequence). The DNA of the CDR3 is TGTGCCAGCAGTGAACAGGGAGTTATGGATACGCAGTATTTT. It is translated as CASSEQGVMDTQYF.

V is TRBV30 and J is TRBJ1-2, with D possibly being TRBD1 (6 bases). Germline CDR1 reads GTSNPN; CDR2 reads SVGIG (reference sequence). Trimming cost V 2 bases and J 6 bases, with 16 bases left between them. The CDR3 length is 14 residues. The CDR3 DNA is TGTGCCTGGAGTCCTTGGCGATCAGGGGATGGCTACACCTTC. Its protein product is CAWSPWRSGDGYTF.

This clone was detected once. CDR3 sequence: CASSLDSSNYGYTF. DNA for the CDR3: TGCGCCAGCAGCTTGGACAGCTCTAACTATGGCTACACCTTC. The chain joins TRBV5-1 to TRBJ1-2; D uncertain. The CDR3 has 14 amino acids. Trimming removed 0 bases from V and 0 bases from J, with 6 bases in between. The germline CDR1 and CDR2 sequences are SGHRS and YFSETQ.

This sequence joins TRBV30 and TRBJ2-7, with 12 bases fitting TRBD2. The CDR3 is made up of 15 amino acids. The V gene's germline CDR1 is GTSNPN and CDR2 SVGIG (reference sequence). V was clipped by 1 base and J by 3 bases; unmatched bases: 4. The DNA for the CDR3 is TGTGCCTGGAGTGGGACTAGCGGGATCTACTACGAGCAGTACTTC. This codes for CAWSGTSGIYYEQYF.

The chain couples TRBV3-1 (or the pseudogene TRBV3-2) to TRBJ2-7; 8 nucleotides agree with TRBD1. CDR1 LGHDT and CDR2 YNNKEL come from the germline V gene (reference sequence). The ends lost 4 bases at V and 6 bases at J; junction bases unmatched: 2. The CDR3 runs 12 residues. The CDR3 region is CASSLTGAEQYF. CDR3 bases: TGTGCCAGCAGCCTGACAGGGGCCGAGCAGTACTTC.

The chain combines TRBV5-1 with TRBJ2-1; tentatively, D is TRBD1 (6 bases). Germline CDR1 and CDR2: SGHRS and YFSETQ. This CDR3 region has 17 residues. Deletions cut 4 bases from V and 5 bases from J, with 22 bases between. The CDR3 sequence is CASSATAQGPINNEQFF. DNA for the CDR3: TGCGCCAGCAGCGCAACCGCTCAGGGGCCAATCAACAATGAGCAGTTCTTC.